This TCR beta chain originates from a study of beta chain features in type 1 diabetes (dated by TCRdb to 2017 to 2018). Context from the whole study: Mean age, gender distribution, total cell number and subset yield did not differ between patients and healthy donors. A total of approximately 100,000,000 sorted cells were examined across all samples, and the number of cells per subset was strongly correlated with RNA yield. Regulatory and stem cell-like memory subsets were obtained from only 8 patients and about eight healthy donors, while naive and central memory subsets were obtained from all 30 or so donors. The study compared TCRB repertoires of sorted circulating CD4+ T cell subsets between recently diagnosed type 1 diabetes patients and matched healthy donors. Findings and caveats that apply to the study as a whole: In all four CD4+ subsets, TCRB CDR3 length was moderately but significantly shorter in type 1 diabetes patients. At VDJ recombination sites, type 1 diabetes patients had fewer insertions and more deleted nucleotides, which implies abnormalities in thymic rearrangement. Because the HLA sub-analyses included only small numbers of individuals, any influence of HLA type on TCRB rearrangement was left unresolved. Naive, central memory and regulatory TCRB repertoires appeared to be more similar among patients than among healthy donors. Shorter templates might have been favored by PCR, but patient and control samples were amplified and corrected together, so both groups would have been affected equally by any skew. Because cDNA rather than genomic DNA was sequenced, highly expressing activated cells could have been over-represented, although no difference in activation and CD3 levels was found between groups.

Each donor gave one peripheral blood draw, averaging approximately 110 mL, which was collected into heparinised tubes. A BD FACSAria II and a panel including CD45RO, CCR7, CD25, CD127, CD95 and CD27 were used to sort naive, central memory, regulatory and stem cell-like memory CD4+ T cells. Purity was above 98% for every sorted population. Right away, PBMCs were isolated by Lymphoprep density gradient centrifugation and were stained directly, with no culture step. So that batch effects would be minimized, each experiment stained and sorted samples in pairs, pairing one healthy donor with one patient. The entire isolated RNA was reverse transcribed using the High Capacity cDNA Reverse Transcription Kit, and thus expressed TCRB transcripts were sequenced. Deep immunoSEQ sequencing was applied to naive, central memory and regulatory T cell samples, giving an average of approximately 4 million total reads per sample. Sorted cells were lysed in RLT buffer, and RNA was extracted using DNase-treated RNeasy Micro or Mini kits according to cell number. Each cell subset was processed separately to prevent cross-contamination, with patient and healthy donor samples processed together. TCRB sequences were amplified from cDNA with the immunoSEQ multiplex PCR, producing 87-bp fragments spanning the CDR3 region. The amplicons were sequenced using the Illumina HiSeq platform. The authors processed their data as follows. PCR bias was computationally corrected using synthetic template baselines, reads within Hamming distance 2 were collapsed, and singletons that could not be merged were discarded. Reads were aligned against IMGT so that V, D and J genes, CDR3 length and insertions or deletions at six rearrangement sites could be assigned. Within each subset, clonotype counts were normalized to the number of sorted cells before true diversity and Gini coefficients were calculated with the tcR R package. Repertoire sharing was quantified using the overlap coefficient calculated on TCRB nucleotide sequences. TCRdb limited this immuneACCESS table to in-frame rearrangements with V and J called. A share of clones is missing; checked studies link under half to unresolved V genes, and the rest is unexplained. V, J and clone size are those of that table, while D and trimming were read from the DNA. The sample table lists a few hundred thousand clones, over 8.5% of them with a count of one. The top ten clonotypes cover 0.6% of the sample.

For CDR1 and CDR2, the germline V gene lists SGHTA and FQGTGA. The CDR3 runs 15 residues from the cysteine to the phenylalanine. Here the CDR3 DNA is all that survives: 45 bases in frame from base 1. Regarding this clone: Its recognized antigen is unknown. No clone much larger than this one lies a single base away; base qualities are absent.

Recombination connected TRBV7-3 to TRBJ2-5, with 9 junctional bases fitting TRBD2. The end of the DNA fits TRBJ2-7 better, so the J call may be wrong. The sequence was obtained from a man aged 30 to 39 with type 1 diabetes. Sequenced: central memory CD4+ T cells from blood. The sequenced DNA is TGTGCCAGCAGCCCGGTAGCGGGAGTTGGCTACGAGCAGTACTTC. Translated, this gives CASSPVAGVGYEQYF.